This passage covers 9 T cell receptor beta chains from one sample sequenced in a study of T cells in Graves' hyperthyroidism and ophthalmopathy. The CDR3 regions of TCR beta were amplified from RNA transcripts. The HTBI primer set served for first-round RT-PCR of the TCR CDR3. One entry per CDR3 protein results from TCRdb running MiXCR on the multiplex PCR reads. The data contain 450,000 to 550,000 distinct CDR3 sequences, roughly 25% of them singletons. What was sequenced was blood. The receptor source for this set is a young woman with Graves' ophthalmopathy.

In DNA form, the CDR3 reads TGTGCCAGCAGTGAGCACGCGGGACTAGCGGCCCAAGAGACCCAGTACTTC. Its protein product is CASSEHAGLAAQETQYF. This sequence joins TRBV25-1 and TRBJ2-5; 11 nucleotides line up with TRBD2. With V trimmed by 3 bases and J by 1 base, 7 bases remained unmatched. Germline assignment: CDR1 MGHDK and CDR2 SYGVNS. The CDR3 is made up of 17 amino acids.

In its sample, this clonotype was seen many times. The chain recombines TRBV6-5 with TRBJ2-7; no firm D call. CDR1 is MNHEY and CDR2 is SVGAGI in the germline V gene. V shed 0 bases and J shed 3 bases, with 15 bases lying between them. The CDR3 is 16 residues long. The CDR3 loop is CASSYSGIQPLYEQYF. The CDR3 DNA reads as TGTGCCAGCAGTTACTCGGGGATACAACCCCTCTACGAGCAGTACTTC.

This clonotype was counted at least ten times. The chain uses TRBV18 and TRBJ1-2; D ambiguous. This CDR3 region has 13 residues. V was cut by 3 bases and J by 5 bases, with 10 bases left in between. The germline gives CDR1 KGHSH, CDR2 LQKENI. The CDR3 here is CASSPSGPYGYTF. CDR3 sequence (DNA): TGTGCCAGCTCACCGTCAGGTCCATATGGCTACACCTTC.

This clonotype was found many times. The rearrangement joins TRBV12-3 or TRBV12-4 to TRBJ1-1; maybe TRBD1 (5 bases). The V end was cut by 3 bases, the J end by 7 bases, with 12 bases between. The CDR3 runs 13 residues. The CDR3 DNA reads TGTGCCAGCAGTTTTGGGGGGGGAGTTGAAGCTTTCTTT. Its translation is CASSFGGGVEAFF.

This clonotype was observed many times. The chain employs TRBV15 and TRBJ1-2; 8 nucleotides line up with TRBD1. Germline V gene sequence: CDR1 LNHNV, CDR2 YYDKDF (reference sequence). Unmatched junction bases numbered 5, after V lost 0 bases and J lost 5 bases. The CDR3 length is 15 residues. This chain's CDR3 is CATSRETGAGYGYTF. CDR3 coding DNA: TGTGCCACCAGCAGAGAGACAGGGGCAGGGTATGGCTACACCTTC.

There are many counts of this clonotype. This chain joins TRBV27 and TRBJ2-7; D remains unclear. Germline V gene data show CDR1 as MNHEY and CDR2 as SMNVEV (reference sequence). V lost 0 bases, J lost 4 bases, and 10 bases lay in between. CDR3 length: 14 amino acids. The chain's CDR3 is CASSLSNKLYEQYF. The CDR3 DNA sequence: TGTGCCAGCAGTTTATCGAATAAGCTATACGAGCAGTACTTC.

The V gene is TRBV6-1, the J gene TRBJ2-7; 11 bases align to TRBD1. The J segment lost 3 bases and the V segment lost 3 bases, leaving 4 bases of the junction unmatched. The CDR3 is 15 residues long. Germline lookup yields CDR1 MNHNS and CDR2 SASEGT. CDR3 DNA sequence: TGTGCCAGCAGTGACCGGGACAGGGGGATCTACGAGCAGTACTTC. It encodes CASSDRDRGIYEQYF.

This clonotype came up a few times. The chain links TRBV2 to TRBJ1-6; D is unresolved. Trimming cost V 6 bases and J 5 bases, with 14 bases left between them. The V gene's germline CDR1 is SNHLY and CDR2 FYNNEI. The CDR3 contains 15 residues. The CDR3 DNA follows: TGTGCCAGCAGCGCCCAACAGCAGGATAATTCACCCCTCCACTTT. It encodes CASSAQQQDNSPLHF.

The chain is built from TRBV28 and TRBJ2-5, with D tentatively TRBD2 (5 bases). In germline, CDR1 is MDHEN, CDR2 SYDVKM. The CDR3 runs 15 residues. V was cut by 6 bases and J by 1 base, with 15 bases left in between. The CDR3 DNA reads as TGTGCCAGCAGGGGCCAGCGGCTCCTCCAAGAGACCCAGTACTTC. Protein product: CASRGQRLLQETQYF. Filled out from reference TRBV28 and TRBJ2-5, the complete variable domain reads DVKVTQSSRYLVKRTGEKVFLECVQDMDHENMFWYRQDPGLGLRLIYFSYDVKMKEKGDIPEGYSVSREKKERFSLILESASTNQTSMYLCASRGQRLLQETQYFGPGTRLLVL.